This T cell receptor beta chain was sequenced for a study of blood T cell repertoires in COVID-19. The CDR3 runs to 16 residues. V lost 0 bases, J lost 4 bases, and 16 bases lay in between. The germline V gene has CDR1 MNHEY and CDR2 SMNVEV (reference sequence). Original data processing: The authors estimated nucleated cell counts from reference gene primer amplification. The assay was immunoSEQ multiplex PCR, and TCRdb's table has in-frame clones only and misses some. V, J and clone size are those of that table, while D and trimming were read from the DNA. The table has approximately 170,000 clones, roughly 91% seen once; the top ten hold roughly 5%.

The sequenced sample consisted of peripheral blood. The TCR sequence derives from a man aged 18 to 29 with COVID-19, enrolled during active disease. The J gene is TRBJ2-7, the V gene TRBV27, with a tentative D call TRBD1 (6 bases). Here the CDR3 DNA reads TGTGCCAGCAGTTTATCGTACAGGGAAATCTTTTACGAGCAGTACTTC. Translating gives CASSLSYREIFYEQYF.